These 13 T cell receptor beta chains came from one sample sequenced in a study of T cells expressing NK-cell markers. TCRdb reanalyzed the 5' RACE reads and collapses them to one entry per CDR3 protein, without DNA. This table lists 250,000 to 300,000 distinct CDR3 sequences. The sequencing sample was made of blood T cells: a sorted CD56 or NKG2C T cell subset, CD4+ or CD8+ T cells, or bulk PBMC T cells (not recorded which). The receptors were sampled from a young man in good health.

V usage is TRBV6-1 and J usage is TRBJ1-2; the D call from TCRdb, TRBD1, cannot be confirmed without DNA. Germline CDR1 is MNHNS and CDR2 is SASEGT. The CDR3 totals 17 residues. CDR3 sequence reads: CASRITSGTGGYYGYTF.

The chain is built from TRBV20-1 and TRBJ2-7; the TRBD1 assignment by TCRdb is unverifiable without DNA. Germline V lookup: CDR1 DFQATT, CDR2 SNEGSKA (reference sequence). CDR3 length: 14 residues. The CDR3 sequence: CSAQPPGPRNEQYF.

The chain carries TRBV7-2 and TRBJ1-1; absent DNA, TCRdb's TRBD1 call cannot be checked. Germline CDR1 is SGHTA and CDR2 is FQGNSA. The CDR3 is 15 amino acids. CDR3: CASSQGAVWDTEAFF.

V usage is TRBV28 and J usage is TRBJ1-4; TCRdb lists TRBD1, though no DNA is available to test this call. Germline V gene sequence: CDR1 MDHEN, CDR2 SYDVKM. The CDR3 sequence is 14 residues long. CDR3: CASTARGGQEKLFF. The whole variable domain, filled in from reference TRBV28 and TRBJ1-4, reads DVKVTQSSRYLVKRTGEKVFLECVQDMDHENMFWYRQDPGLGLRLIYFSYDVKMKEKGDIPEGYSVSREKKERFSLILESASTNQTSMYLCASTARGGQEKLFFGSGTQLSVL.

V gene TRBV10-3 combines with J gene TRBJ2-7. CDR1 and CDR2 from the germline V gene are ENHRY and SYGVKD. This CDR3 spans 15 amino acids. This CDR3 is CAISRIVGQAYEQYF.

The chain combines TRBV10-3 with TRBJ2-1. This CDR3 has 14 amino acids. The germline CDR1 and CDR2 sequences are ENHRY and SYGVKD. The CDR3 sequence: CAISSEKVYNEQFF.

The V call is TRBV7-6, the J call TRBJ2-2; TCRdb returns TRBD2, unconfirmable since there is no DNA. Germline V CDR1 and CDR2: SGHVS, FNYEAQ. The CDR3 totals 16 residues. The CDR3 region is CASSLVREANTGELFF.

The chain is built from TRBV10-3 and TRBJ2-1; TCRdb selects TRBD1, and the lack of DNA leaves this call unchecked. This CDR3 is 15 amino acids long. Germline CDR1 and CDR2: ENHRY and SYGVKD. CDR3 sequence reads: CAISVLQGAYNEQFF.

The rearrangement uses TRBV12-3 or TRBV12-4 and TRBJ2-1; TCRdb names TRBD2, which stays unverified in the absence of DNA. There are 14 residues in the CDR3. The CDR3 sequence: CASSFGGRANEQFF.

The chain recombines TRBV18 with TRBJ1-6; without DNA, the TCRdb call of TRBD1 cannot be checked. CDR3 size: 15 residues. Per germline, CDR1 KGHSH and CDR2 LQKENI. The chain's CDR3 is CASSPYGGADSPLHF.

This chain connects TRBV5-4 to TRBJ2-5. This CDR3 is 12 amino acids long. Per germline, CDR1 SGHNT and CDR2 YYREEE (reference sequence). The CDR3 loop is CASSSRQETQYF.

This chain connects TRBV24-1 to TRBJ2-3; TCRdb reports TRBD2, a call that lacks DNA to check it against. The CDR3 has 16 residues. CDR1 is KGHDR and CDR2 is SFDVKD in the germline V gene. This chain's CDR3 is CATSDLLAGGPDTQYF.

This chain connects TRBV20-1 to TRBJ2-5; the D call of TRBD1 rests on TCRdb alone, since no DNA is present to check it. This CDR3 region has 17 residues. Germline CDR1 DFQATT, CDR2 SNEGSKA (reference sequence). The CDR3 loop is CSASLYRGRRDWETQYF.